This entry features one T cell receptor (beta chain) sequence. V lost 4 bases and J lost 4, with 10 bases in between. Germline CDR1 SGHTA, CDR2 FQGNSA. This CDR3 contains 13 residues. This sample is part of a study of blood T cell repertoires in COVID-19. Overall study context: COVID-19 samples, acute and convalescent, were from the United States, Italy and Spain. The cDNA or gDNA used as material had been derived from T cells, B-cell-depleted T cells, or PBMCs.

The data were produced by immunoSEQ multiplex PCR, yet TCRdb's version contains in-frame clones alone and is incomplete. Here the sample spans 200,000 to 300,000 clones, over 70% being singletons. The receptor was isolated from a woman between 40 and 50 years old who had recovered from COVID-19. The chain couples TRBV7-2 to TRBJ1-2; D perhaps matches TRBD1 (6 bases). The source material was peripheral blood. The CDR3 bases are TGTGCCAGCAGCTACACAGGGCCCTATGGCTACACCTTC. This translates into CASSYTGPYGYTF.